Presented here are 20 T cell receptor beta chains from one specimen sequenced in a study of T cell responses to AZD1222 COVID-19 vaccine. The method was immunoSEQ multiplex PCR; TCRdb's version includes in-frame clones alone and lacks a portion of them. Of some 95,000 clones in the sample, less than 90% were seen once. Sequencing used peripheral blood, obtained on day 0 of AZD1222 vaccination. These receptors were collected from an adult in good health.

J is TRBJ2-5 and V is TRBV28; possible D gene TRBD2, 7 bases. CDR3 length: 14 residues. Germline V gene lookup returns CDR1 MDHEN and CDR2 SYDVKM. The V gene lost 4 bases and the J gene lost 1 base, with 10 bases spanning the gap. In DNA form, the CDR3 reads TGTGCCAGCAGTTCTAGGGGGGGCCAAGAGACCCAGTACTTC. Residues: CASSSRGGQETQYF.

This clone was observed a single time. The rearrangement links TRBV2 to TRBJ1-1; D unclear. V was trimmed by 3 bases and J by 3 bases, leaving 5 bases between them. The CDR3 has 12 amino acids. Germline assignment: CDR1 SNHLY and CDR2 FYNNEI. The CDR3 here is CASSEAYTEAFF. CDR3 DNA: TGTGCCAGCAGTGAGGCTTACACTGAAGCTTTCTTT.

The chain is built from TRBV4-1 and TRBJ1-2; possibly TRBD1 for D (6 bases). Germline CDR1 and CDR2: MGHRA and YSYEKL. The CDR3 spans 14 residues. V was clipped by 4 bases and J by 4 bases, with 13 bases between them. CDR3 residues: CASSRSQGLYGYTF. In DNA, the CDR3 is TGCGCCAGCAGCCGCTCACAGGGTCTCTATGGCTACACCTTC.

The chain couples TRBV5-5 to TRBJ2-2; 12 positions match TRBD2. V gave up 5 bases and J gave up 0 bases; unmatched junction bases: 2. The CDR3 has 16 residues. Germline CDR1 and CDR2: SGHKS and YYEKEE (reference sequence). In nucleotides, the CDR3 is TGTGCCAGCAGGACTAGCGGGGGACCGAACACCGGGGAGCTGTTTTTT. Its translation is CASRTSGGPNTGELFF.

There are a few counts of this clone. The chain carries TRBV5-6 and TRBJ1-2, with 8 nucleotides matching TRBD1. V shed 4 bases, J shed 8 bases, and the junction held 7 bases outside the gene matches. Germline V CDR1 and CDR2: SGHDT, YYEEEE. CDR3 length: 13 residues. CDR3 residues: CASSPDRVYGYTF. The CDR3 DNA reads TGTGCCAGCAGCCCGGACAGGGTTTACGGCTACACCTTC.

The chain carries TRBV5-1 and TRBJ2-7; D may be TRBD1 (5 bases). This CDR3 has 17 residues. The V end lost 4 bases, the J end lost 3 bases, and 23 bases lay between the germline ends. CDR1 and CDR2 (germline): SGHRS, YFSETQ. The CDR3 protein is CASSHLRGSDGFYEQYF. CDR3 sequence (DNA): TGCGCCAGCAGCCACCTTAGGGGATCCGACGGGTTCTACGAGCAGTACTTC.

This chain uses TRBV5-1 with TRBJ1-2, with D maybe TRBD1 (6 bases). The CDR3 totals 15 residues. Germline-derived CDR1 and CDR2 are SGHRS and YFSETQ. V lost 3 bases and J 8 bases, leaving 20 bases between the germline ends. CDR3 in amino acids: CASSYSDSGLEGYTF. Here the CDR3 DNA reads TGCGCCAGCAGCTACTCGGACAGCGGTCTGGAGGGCTACACCTTC.

The V and J genes are TRBV7-9 and TRBJ1-1, with a tentative D call TRBD1 (5 bases). Looked up from germline, CDR1 is SEHNR and CDR2 is FQNEAQ (reference sequence). Trimming stripped 6 bases from V and 7 bases from J, with 9 bases between. The CDR3 sequence is 11 residues long. The CDR3, as DNA: TGTGCCAGCAGACGGGACGGTGAAGCTTTCTTT. It codes for CASRRDGEAFF.

The rearrangement uses TRBV10-3 and TRBJ2-1, with 10 bases matching TRBD2. CDR1 and CDR2 (germline): ENHRY, SYGVKD. The CDR3 is 15 residues long. The V segment lost 7 bases and the J segment 8 bases; nucleotides outside the gene matches: 11. The CDR3 sequence: CAITTRLAGLHEQFF. In DNA form, the CDR3 reads TGTGCCATCACTACAAGACTAGCGGGTCTCCATGAGCAGTTCTTC.

The chain joins TRBV5-4 to TRBJ1-4; 7 positions match TRBD1. V was pared by 0 bases and J by 0 bases, with 2 bases of the junction left unmatched. The CDR3 extends over 16 amino acids. Germline CDR1 is SGHNT and CDR2 is YYREEE (reference sequence). DNA of the CDR3: TGTGCCAGCAGCTTGGAGGGGGCCGCAACTAATGAAAAACTGTTTTTT. This codes for CASSLEGAATNEKLFF.

The V and J genes are TRBV6-1 and TRBJ1-5; D is unclear. The germline gives CDR1 MNHNS, CDR2 SASEGT. V shed 2 bases and J shed 0 bases, with 8 bases lying between them. The CDR3 sequence is 15 residues long. The CDR3 loop is CASSENGYSNQPQHF. The CDR3 nucleotides are TGTGCCAGCAGTGAAAATGGCTATAGCAATCAGCCCCAGCATTTT.

This sequence joins TRBV18 and TRBJ2-5; D unclear. Per germline, CDR1 KGHSH and CDR2 LQKENI. V was pared by 4 bases and J by 5 bases, with 14 bases between. The CDR3 contains 14 residues. CDR3 protein: CASSRLGLGETQYF. CDR3 nucleotides: TGTGCCAGCTCACGGCTCGGGCTTGGGGAGACCCAGTACTTC.

This sequence joins TRBV30 and TRBJ2-7; the D gene could be TRBD1 or TRBD2 (7 bases each). Germline V gene sequence: CDR1 GTSNPN, CDR2 SVGIG (reference sequence). CDR3 length: 13 amino acids. Trimming removed 3 bases from V and 4 bases from J, with 13 bases in between. CDR3 protein: CAWSNRGGYEQYF. The CDR3 coding sequence is TGTGCCTGGAGCAACAGGGGAGGGTACGAGCAGTACTTC.

V is TRBV9 and J is TRBJ2-5; 9 bases align to TRBD2. Per the germline V gene, CDR1 is SGDLS and CDR2 is YYNGEE. This CDR3 is 14 amino acids long. J lost 5 bases, V lost 4 bases, and 6 bases had no gene match. The CDR3, as DNA: TGTGCCAGCAGCCCGCGGGGGGGCTTTGAGACCCAGTACTTC. Amino acid sequence: CASSPRGGFETQYF.

The chain is built from TRBV7-3 and TRBJ2-1, with 7 bases aligning to TRBD2. The CDR3 runs 15 residues. V shed 2 bases, J shed 1 base, and the junction held 2 bases outside the gene matches. Germline CDR1 reads SGHTA; CDR2 reads FQGTGA. The chain's CDR3 is CASSLVGGSYNEQFF. As DNA, the CDR3 is TGTGCCAGCAGCTTAGTGGGGGGGTCCTACAATGAGCAGTTCTTC.

This clone was counted between two and nine times. The rearrangement links TRBV10-3 to TRBJ2-2; D is possibly TRBD1 or TRBD2 (6 bases each). V was clipped by 8 bases and J by 0 bases, with 16 bases between them. The CDR3 length is 16 residues. Looked up from germline, CDR1 is ENHRY and CDR2 is SYGVKD. The CDR3 spells CAIPRGTMANTGELFF. The CDR3 DNA follows: TGTGCCATCCCCCGGGGGACAATGGCGAACACCGGGGAGCTGTTTTTT.

This chain links TRBV7-3 with TRBJ1-1, with D possibly matching TRBD1 (6 bases). Trimming shortened V by 5 bases and J by 6 bases, and 16 bases separated the two germline ends. Germline CDR1 reads SGHTA; CDR2 reads FQGTGA. The CDR3 loop spans 14 amino acids. The CDR3: CASSQTSGHSEAFF. DNA for the CDR3: TGTGCCAGCAGCCAGACGTCGGGACACTCTGAAGCTTTCTTT.

V is TRBV12-3 or TRBV12-4 and J is TRBJ1-2, with D possibly TRBD1 on 5 matching bases. Trimming took off 2 bases at V and 3 bases at J, with 7 bases between the two ends. The CDR3 runs 13 residues. The CDR3 bases are TGTGCCAGCAGTTTACGGGGGGACTATGGCTACACCTTC. Encoded protein: CASSLRGDYGYTF.

V is TRBV2 and J is TRBJ2-5; 7 nucleotides align to TRBD2. The CDR3 covers 15 residues. J lost 4 bases, V lost 5 bases, and 10 bases had no gene match. Germline-derived CDR1 and CDR2 are SNHLY and FYNNEI. The CDR3 is CASSRGEIVGETQYF. The CDR3 region has the DNA TGTGCCAGCAGTCGGGGGGAGATTGTGGGAGAGACCCAGTACTTC.

The rearrangement links TRBV5-6 to TRBJ2-1, with D possibly matching TRBD2 (6 bases). In germline, CDR1 is SGHDT, CDR2 YYEEEE. The V gene lost 0 bases and the J gene lost 8 bases, with 18 bases spanning the gap. The length of the CDR3 is 16 residues. The DNA for the CDR3 is TGTGCCAGCAGCTTGGCCGGTGGAGGGTTAGGGGATGAGCAGTTCTTC. As protein: CASSLAGGGLGDEQFF. Filled out from reference TRBV5-6 and TRBJ2-1, the complete variable domain reads DAGVTQSPTHLIKTRGQQVTLRCSPKSGHDTVSWYQQALGQGPQFIFQYYEEEERQRGNFPDRFSGHQFPNYSSELNVNALLLGDSALYLCASSLAGGGLGDEQFFGPGTRLTVL.